This TCR beta chain was profiled in a study of T cell responses to AZD1222 COVID-19 vaccine. General study points: CD4 TCRs covered the whole spike, strongest at regions 160-218 and 743-854. Repertoires were sampled only after the peak T cell response.

Measured with immunoSEQ multiplex PCR; TCRdb has only the in-frame clones, and not every one. The sample carries 150,000 to 200,000 clones, roughly 88% recorded once. V was pared by 4 bases and J by 2 bases, with 7 bases of the junction left unmatched. The CDR3 has 17 residues. Germline V gene data show CDR1 as SGHRS and CDR2 as YFSETQ. As regards this clone: The target antigen is unknown.

This receptor was taken from an adult who received the AZD1222 COVID-19 vaccine. The sequenced sample was peripheral blood, obtained 28 days after the second AZD1222 dose. The chain is built from TRBV5-1 and TRBJ2-2; 11 bases are shared with TRBD1. In nucleotides, the CDR3 is TGCGCCAGCAGCGCCGGACAGGGGGCCCTTAACACCGGGGAGCTGTTTTTT. Protein product: CASSAGQGALNTGELFF.